These 27 T cell receptor beta chains originate from one sample sequenced in a study of T cell responses to AZD1222 COVID-19 vaccine (dated by TCRdb to the early 2020s). The sample's time point label, decoded: baseline before first vaccination. The library was generated by the immunoSEQ multiplex PCR assay. Held by TCRdb, this immuneACCESS table contains in-frame sequences only and omits some clones. Under half of the omission traces to an unresolved V gene where checked; the cause of the rest is unknown. This sample comprises some 86,000 clones, over 75% of them detected only once. About 20% of the sample is taken by the ten largest. Source: peripheral blood, taken on day 0 of AZD1222 vaccination. The receptors originated from an adult in good health.

V and J are TRBV7-2 and TRBJ1-6; 7 bases map to TRBD1. The CDR3 sequence is 14 residues long. Germline V gives CDR1 SGHTA, CDR2 FQGNSA. V lost 3 bases and J lost 6; bases outside the gene matches: 2. CDR3 amino acids: CASSLTGINSPLHF. CDR3 bases: TGTGCCAGCAGCTTGACAGGGATTAATTCACCCCTCCACTTT.

The chain recombines TRBV28 with TRBJ1-5; 8 bases match TRBD1. The CDR3 consists of 14 residues. After removal of 4 bases from V and 3 bases from J, the junction contained 2 bases not matched to a gene. CDR1 is MDHEN, CDR2 SYDVKM, per germline. CDR3 DNA: TGTGCCAGCAGTTCAGGGGGCGTCAATCAGCCCCAGCATTTT. It translates to CASSSGGVNQPQHF. The complete variable domain, with remaining parts taken from reference TRBV28 and TRBJ1-5, reads DVKVTQSSRYLVKRTGEKVFLECVQDMDHENMFWYRQDPGLGLRLIYFSYDVKMKEKGDIPEGYSVSREKKERFSLILESASTNQTSMYLCASSSGGVNQPQHFGDGTRLSIL.

This clone was counted a few times. The rearrangement joins TRBV4-2 to TRBJ2-2, with D tentatively TRBD1 (6 bases). V was clipped by 3 bases and J by 3 bases, with 14 bases between them. Per the germline V gene, CDR1 is LGHNA and CDR2 is YNFKEQ. The CDR3 length is 16 residues. The CDR3 protein is CASSHRQGWDTGELFF. CDR3 DNA sequence: TGTGCCAGCAGCCACCGTCAGGGGTGGGACACCGGGGAGCTGTTTTTT.

This clone was counted a single time. The chain couples TRBV27 to TRBJ2-5, with D maybe TRBD2 (6 bases). The V gene lost 5 bases and the J gene lost 4 bases, with 11 bases spanning the gap. The CDR3 runs 13 residues. Germline CDR1 reads MNHEY; CDR2 reads SMNVEV (reference sequence). CDR3 loop: CASSLGGLETQYF. The CDR3 nucleotides read TGTGCCAGCAGTCTCGGGGGACTAGAGACCCAGTACTTC.

V usage is TRBV5-6 and J usage is TRBJ2-3; D gene ambiguous. Per germline, CDR1 SGHDT and CDR2 YYEEEE. With 4 bases removed from V and 2 bases from J, the gap between germline ends came to 8 bases. The CDR3 consists of 13 residues. The DNA for the CDR3 is TGTGCCAGCAGCATCCGCCACACAGATACGCAGTATTTT. Translation gives CASSIRHTDTQYF.

Regarding this clone: Distinct nucleotide sequences in the sample also encode this CDR3. This rearrangement joins TRBV5-1 to TRBJ2-5, with 10 positions matching TRBD2. Germline V gives CDR1 SGHRS, CDR2 YFSETQ. The trim removed 2 bases at V and 5 bases at J, leaving 6 bases unmatched. The CDR3 spans 15 residues. The CDR3: CASSLEPGLAETQYF. CDR3 nucleotide sequence: TGCGCCAGCAGCTTAGAGCCGGGACTAGCGGAGACCCAGTACTTC. The full variable domain, rest sourced from reference TRBV5-1 and TRBJ2-5, is KAGVTQTPRYLIKTRGQQVTLSCSPISGHRSVSWYQQTPGQGLQFLFEYFSETQRNKGNFPGRFSGRQFSNSRSEMNVSTLELGDSALYLCASSLEPGLAETQYFGPGTRLLVL.

The chain recombines TRBV3-1 (or the pseudogene TRBV3-2) with TRBJ1-6, with TRBD1 matching 7 bases. J gave up 6 bases and V 6 bases, and 8 bases lay outside the gene matches. The germline gives CDR1 LGHDT, CDR2 YNNKEL (reference sequence). The CDR3 spans 15 residues. CDR3 loop: CASSDHRGGNSPLHF. DNA for the CDR3: TGTGCCAGCAGTGACCACAGGGGTGGTAATTCACCCCTCCACTTT.

The V call is TRBV5-1, the J call TRBJ2-1, with 9 nucleotides matching TRBD2. The CDR3 is 16 amino acids. Germline values: CDR1 SGHRS, CDR2 YFSETQ. With V trimmed by 4 bases and J by 6 bases, 11 bases remained unmatched. The CDR3 here is CASSDRLAGAGNEQFF. The CDR3 nucleotides read TGCGCCAGCAGCGACAGATTAGCGGGAGCGGGCAATGAGCAGTTCTTC.

The CDR3 nucleotides read TGTGCCAGTAGGCCGCAGCGGAGCGATTCACCCCTCCACTTT. It is translated as CASRPQRSDSPLHF. V is TRBV19 and J is TRBJ1-6; D uncertain. V was shortened by 6 bases and J by 8 bases, with 14 bases between the two germline ends. This CDR3 has 14 amino acids. Germline CDR1 LNHDA, CDR2 SQIVND (reference sequence).

J is TRBJ1-1 and V is TRBV7-8; TRBD1 might be the D (5 bases). The V and J ends lost 5 bases and 3 bases respectively, with 13 bases between them. The CDR3 consists of 14 residues. CDR1 and CDR2 from the germline V gene are SGHVS and FQNEAQ. CDR3 bases: TGTGCCAGCAGCGGAGGGCGGGGCGACACTGAAGCTTTCTTT. It is translated as CASSGGRGDTEAFF.

The chain employs TRBV19 and TRBJ2-3, with 13 bases identical to TRBD2. There are 15 residues in the CDR3. V trimming: 6 bases; J trimming: 1 base; junction bases outside the gene matches: 1. CDR1 is LNHDA, CDR2 SQIVND, per germline (reference sequence). In DNA, the CDR3 is TGTGCCAGTAGCGGGACTAGCGGGGGCACAGATACGCAGTATTTT. Translation: CASSGTSGGTDTQYF.

The chain joins TRBV5-5 to TRBJ1-5; TRBD1 agrees at 7 bases. V shed 2 bases and J 0 bases; nucleotides not matched to a gene: 5. Looked up from germline, CDR1 is SGHKS and CDR2 is YYEKEE (reference sequence). This CDR3 spans 16 amino acids. The chain's CDR3 is CASSLRQGNSNQPQHF. The CDR3 DNA sequence: TGTGCCAGCAGCTTAAGACAGGGTAATAGCAATCAGCCCCAGCATTTT. Full variable domain (remainder filled in from reference TRBV5-5 and TRBJ1-5): DAGVTQSPTHLIKTRGQQVTLRCSPISGHKSVSWYQQVLGQGPQFIFQYYEKEERGRGNFPDRFSARQFPNYSSELNVNALLLGDSALYLCASSLRQGNSNQPQHFGDGTRLSIL.

The V call is TRBV6-5, the J call TRBJ1-1; TRBD1 agrees at 9 bases. Germline V gene data show CDR1 as MNHEY and CDR2 as SVGAGI. The CDR3 loop spans 15 amino acids. Trimming cost V 7 bases and J 1 base; bases outside gene matches: 7. The CDR3 spells CASNTGGARNTEAFF. The CDR3 bases are TGTGCCAGCAATACAGGGGGCGCGAGGAACACTGAAGCTTTCTTT.

This chain connects TRBV3-1 (or the pseudogene TRBV3-2) to TRBJ2-2, with 8 bases matching TRBD2. J gave up 0 bases and V 5 bases, and 5 bases lay outside the gene matches. CDR3 length: 16 residues. CDR1 LGHDT and CDR2 YNNKEL come from the germline V gene (reference sequence). CDR3 nucleotides: TGTGCCAGCAGCTTTACTAGCGGCGCGAACACCGGGGAGCTGTTTTTT. It is translated as CASSFTSGANTGELFF.

The CDR3 reads CASSLNVYFGTGGRNTIYF. CDR3 in DNA: TGTGCCAGCAGCCTGAATGTTTATTTCGGGACAGGGGGCAGAAACACCATATATTTT. This chain links TRBV5-6 with TRBJ1-3; 12 bases are shared with TRBD1. Trimming removed 4 bases from V and 5 bases from J; junction bases left unmatched: 16. CDR1 SGHDT and CDR2 YYEEEE come from the germline V gene. This CDR3 comprises 19 residues.

This clone has just a few counts. The chain joins TRBV7-8 to TRBJ1-1; D gene uncertain. In germline, CDR1 is SGHVS, CDR2 FQNEAQ. The CDR3 sequence is 15 residues long. Trimming left V 5 bases short and J 0 bases short, with 13 bases between. The CDR3 DNA is TGTGCCAGCAGCCGGGCCCTAGGCATGAACACTGAAGCTTTCTTT. It yields the protein CASSRALGMNTEAFF.

The rearrangement joins TRBV18 to TRBJ2-5; 7 bases line up with TRBD1. CDR1 and CDR2 from the germline V gene are KGHSH and LQKENI. The CDR3 is 15 residues long. J gave up 6 bases and V 0 bases, and 7 bases lay outside the gene matches. In nucleotides, the CDR3 is TGTGCCAGCTCACCACCCGGGACAGCATTGAAGACCCAGTACTTC. It translates to CASSPPGTALKTQYF.

This clone was observed a handful of times. The rearrangement uses TRBV2 and TRBJ2-3, with a tentative D call TRBD1 (6 bases). Trimming left V 6 bases short and J 2 bases short, with 21 bases between. CDR1 is SNHLY, CDR2 FYNNEI, per germline. The CDR3 has 17 amino acids. CDR3 bases: TGTGCCAGCAGCTCTCCGGTGTGGGGGCAAGACACAGATACGCAGTATTTT. It specifies CASSSPVWGQDTDTQYF.

V gene TRBV5-1 combines with J gene TRBJ1-4; D is uncertain. Trimming removed 1 base from V and 0 bases from J, with 7 bases in between. The CDR3 contains 15 residues. Germline CDR1 reads SGHRS; CDR2 reads YFSETQ. The CDR3 nucleotides read TGCGCCAGCAGCTTGCGCCCAGCAACTAATGAAAAACTGTTTTTT. Translating gives CASSLRPATNEKLFF.

V and J are TRBV5-1 and TRBJ1-2, with D possibly being TRBD1 (5 bases). The V gene's germline CDR1 is SGHRS and CDR2 YFSETQ. This CDR3 spans 13 amino acids. The V end lost 4 bases, the J end lost 1 base, and 8 bases lay between the germline ends. This chain's CDR3 is CASSTDSNYGYTF. CDR3 bases: TGCGCCAGCAGCACAGACAGTAACTATGGCTACACCTTC.

The V gene is TRBV7-8, the J gene TRBJ2-1; 13 positions agree with TRBD2. With 5 bases clipped from V and 7 bases from J, the junction kept 11 bases outside the gene matches. Per the germline V gene, CDR1 is SGHVS and CDR2 is FQNEAQ. The CDR3 covers 17 residues. Here the CDR3 DNA reads TGTGCCAGCAGCCCACAATCCGGGACTAGCGGGGTGAATGAGCAGTTCTTC. This translates into CASSPQSGTSGVNEQFF.

This clone was seen a handful of times. The rearrangement links TRBV5-6 to TRBJ1-5, with D uncertain. Germline lookup yields CDR1 SGHDT and CDR2 YYEEEE. This CDR3 comprises 15 residues. Trimming took off 0 bases at V and 0 bases at J, with 7 bases between the two ends. CDR3 amino acids: CASSLAGISNQPQHF. CDR3 coding DNA: TGTGCCAGCAGCTTGGCGGGCATTAGCAATCAGCCCCAGCATTTT. Filled out from reference TRBV5-6 and TRBJ1-5, the complete variable domain reads DAGVTQSPTHLIKTRGQQVTLRCSPKSGHDTVSWYQQALGQGPQFIFQYYEEEERQRGNFPDRFSGHQFPNYSSELNVNALLLGDSALYLCASSLAGISNQPQHFGDGTRLSIL.

This clone has only one observation. V gene TRBV18 combines with J gene TRBJ1-2, with D possibly TRBD1 on 6 matching bases. Germline values: CDR1 KGHSH, CDR2 LQKENI. The CDR3 covers 15 residues. The V end was cut by 4 bases, the J end by 4 bases, with 16 bases between. CDR3 protein: CASSLGPGQIYGYTF. The DNA for the CDR3 is TGTGCCAGCTCACTCGGGCCGGGACAAATCTATGGCTACACCTTC.

The chain employs TRBV10-1 and TRBJ2-1; D may be TRBD2 (6 bases). Trimming pared 0 bases from V and 2 bases from J, leaving 11 bases between. CDR1 is WNHNN, CDR2 SYGVQD, per germline (reference sequence). This CDR3 is built from 16 residues. In nucleotides, the CDR3 is TGCGCCAGCAGTGAGTCGACTCTAGCGCCCTACAATGAGCAGTTCTTC. This sequence encodes CASSESTLAPYNEQFF.

The gene calls are TRBV3-1 (or the pseudogene TRBV3-2) and TRBJ1-2; a weak D match, TRBD1 (5 bases). This CDR3 region has 17 residues. The germline V gene encodes CDR1 LGHDT and CDR2 YNNKEL (reference sequence). V was shortened by 1 base and J by 0 bases, with 15 bases between the two germline ends. The DNA of the CDR3 is TGTGCCAGCAGCCAAGCCCCCGGGGGACGCGCTAACTATGGCTACACCTTC. Translated, it gives CASSQAPGGRANYGYTF.

This clone was detected only once. This sequence joins TRBV19 and TRBJ1-4, with 8 positions matching TRBD1. The germline CDR1 and CDR2 sequences are LNHDA and SQIVND (reference sequence). The CDR3 runs to 14 residues. V trimming: 3 bases; J trimming: 7 bases; junction bases outside the gene matches: 4. CDR3: CASSIATGVEKLFF. The CDR3 nucleotides are TGTGCCAGTAGTATCGCGACAGGGGTTGAAAAACTGTTTTTT.

This clone was observed a single time. The chain combines TRBV15 with TRBJ2-7; tentatively, D is TRBD1 or TRBD2 (6 bases each). CDR1 is LNHNV, CDR2 YYDKDF, per germline (reference sequence). This CDR3 is 15 amino acids long. The V gene lost 3 bases and the J gene lost 3 bases, with 15 bases spanning the gap. CDR3: CATSRATGAIYEQYF. In nucleotides, the CDR3 is TGTGCCACCAGCAGGGCTACGGGGGCAATCTACGAGCAGTACTTC.